In this sample, the clone carrying this TCR beta chain turned up many times. This sample is part of a study of CD8 T cells in ankylosing spondylitis. TCRdb used MiXCR to reprocess the 5' RACE reads, holding one entry per CDR3 protein. The profile shows about 240,000 distinct CDR3 sequences, around 7.8% of them singletons. Per the germline V gene, CDR1 is MNHEY and CDR2 is SVGEGT. Between the trimmed V and J ends, which lost 5 bases and 0 bases, there was a span of 17 bases. This CDR3 contains 17 residues. The rearrangement joins TRBV6-2 or TRBV6-3 to TRBJ2-4; D is possibly TRBD2 (5 bases). Source material: blood, either unsorted or a sorted T cell fraction (not recorded which). This clonotype was sampled from a male donor with ankylosing spondylitis or in good health (not recorded which). The CDR3 loop reads CASSGGQAILAKNIQYF. CDR3 nucleotides: TGTGCCAGCAGTGGCGGGCAGGCGATACTAGCCAAAAACATTCAGTACTTC.